The subject of this entry is one T cell receptor beta chain. Its specificity is not known. CDR3 length equals 12 residues. Germline V gene data show CDR1 as SGHAT and CDR2 as FQNNGV. Trimming shortened V by 8 bases and J by 2 bases, and 10 bases separated the two germline ends. The entry originates in a study of T cell repertoires in cytomegalovirus infection. Study-level findings and limits: What dominated the ex vivo response were HLA-C-restricted CMV-specific TCR beta clonotypes. The cumulative frequency of public TCR beta families identified carriers of CMV plus the relevant HLA.

TCRdb called the reads again in MiXCR, with one record for every CDR3 protein. Of about 150,000 distinct CDR3 sequences in the sample, 32% were seen once. The sequence came from a human donor in good health (CMV status not recorded). Some clones in this sample may be carry-over from other donors' samples. The sample consisted of CD8+ T cells from cultured PBMCs, taken from culture after CMV antigen stimulation. The V and J genes are TRBV11-2 and TRBJ2-7; D uncertain. CDR3 DNA sequence: TGTGCCAGCCGCAGTAGCCCCTACGAGCAGTACTTC. Translated, it gives CASRSSPYEQYF.